The clone carrying this T cell receptor (beta chain) was observed a few times. Antigen: not known. The CDR3 runs 15 residues. CDR1 and CDR2 from the germline V gene are MNHEY and SMNVEV (reference sequence). V was clipped by 4 bases and J by 7 bases, with 14 bases between them. The data stem from a study of identical twins. The study, taken as a whole, reports: With beta out-of-frame sequences, excess sharing by twins was weaker. Invariant populations such as MAIT and iNKT cells could partly muddle zero-insertion analyses.

TCRdb called the 5' RACE reads again in MiXCR, with one record for every CDR3 protein. The sample records approximately 500,000 distinct CDR3 sequences, approximately 24% being singletons. The sample was also linked to a second study, of T cells expressing NK-cell markers. From that study: In a handful of donors, these clonotypes also led the CD3+CD56-NKG2C+ fraction.

Sequenced material: CD4+ T cells sorted from blood. The receptor was isolated from a woman aged 18-29 years in good health. V is TRBV27 and J is TRBJ1-6; possible D gene TRBD1, 5 bases. The DNA of the CDR3 is TGTGCCAGCAGTTATGATACACGACAGAATTCACCCCTCCACTTT. Protein product: CASSYDTRQNSPLHF.